A selection of T cell receptor beta chains follows, all from one sample in a study of cytomegalovirus exposure and HLA in healthy donors. Assay: immunoSEQ multiplex PCR; the TCRdb copy retains only in-frame clones and omits some. The sample records some 310,000 clones, over 75% being singletons. The sequenced sample consisted of PBMCs. The receptors stem from a man aged 25 to 40 in good health and CMV-seronegative. Both conserved end residues are part of each CDR3. D genes are given only for firm matches. Part of the rows lack a size; the others show once, few, many or a class for expanded clones.

TRBV19,.,TRBJ1-5,.,CASKDSMQPQHF,TGTGCCAGTAAGGACAGCATGCAGCCCCAGCATTTT
TRBV18,TRBD1,TRBJ2-1,.,CASSPRGGLSSYNEQFF,TGTGCCAGCTCACCCCGAGGGGGCCTTAGCTCCTACAATGAGCAGTTCTTC
TRBV13,.,TRBJ2-5,.,CASSSPKDYQETQYF,TGTGCCAGCAGCTCTCCCAAGGACTACCAAGAGACCCAGTACTTC
TRBV2,TRBD1,TRBJ1-2,.,CASSFSNQGAGNYGYTF,TGTGCCAGCAGCTTTTCCAACCAGGGGGCGGGTAACTATGGCTACACCTTC
TRBV27,TRBD2,TRBJ2-7,.,CASSYNSGESYEQYF,TGTGCCAGCAGCTACAATAGCGGGGAGTCCTACGAGCAGTACTTC
TRBV4-1,TRBD1,TRBJ2-2,.,CASSQADRPPAGELFF,TGCGCCAGCAGCCAAGCGGACAGGCCTCCCGCCGGGGAGCTGTTTTTT
TRBV7-9,TRBD1,TRBJ2-2,.,CASSEQGANTGELFF,TGTGCCAGCAGCGAACAGGGGGCGAACACCGGGGAGCTGTTTTTT
TRBV27,.,TRBJ1-5,.,CASSPYQGLHQPQHF,TGTGCCAGCAGTCCTTACCAGGGGCTGCATCAGCCCCAGCATTTT
TRBV12-5,.,TRBJ1-5,.,CASGPSLRQTYSNQPQHF,TGTGCTAGTGGTCCCTCCCTAAGACAGACATATAGCAATCAGCCCCAGCATTTT
TRBV18,.,TRBJ1-3,once,CASSERVSGNTIYF,TGTGCCAGCTCAGAGCGGGTCTCTGGAAACACCATATATTTT
TRBV4-1,TRBD1,TRBJ2-1,.,CASSRAGTGGREGEQFF,TGCGCCAGCAGCCGAGCCGGGACAGGGGGCAGGGAGGGTGAGCAGTTCTTC
TRBV7-9,.,TRBJ2-7,.,CASSLVGVPSYEQYF,TGTGCCAGCAGCTTAGTAGGGGTCCCCTCCTACGAGCAGTACTTC
TRBV7-6,TRBD2,TRBJ2-1,.,CASSLALAGGLHEQFF,TGTGCCAGCAGCTTAGCCCTAGCGGGGGGGTTACATGAGCAGTTCTTC
TRBV11-2,TRBD1,TRBJ1-2,.,CASSLTTGANYGYTF,TGTGCCAGCAGCTTAACGACAGGGGCGAACTATGGCTACACCTTC
TRBV19,TRBD1,TRBJ1-1,few,CASSNQGEGAEAFF,TGTGCCAGTAGTAACCAGGGGGAAGGGGCTGAAGCTTTCTTT
TRBV12-5,.,TRBJ2-7,once,CASGAGLLIYEQYF,TGTGCTAGTGGTGCGGGACTCTTAATCTACGAGCAGTACTTC
TRBV11-2,.,TRBJ1-3,.,CASSLHSGSGNTIYF,TGTGCCAGCAGCTTACATTCAGGCAGTGGAAACACCATATATTTT
TRBV5-1,TRBD2,TRBJ2-3,.,CASSLPGLVTDTQYF,TGCGCCAGCAGCTTGCCGGGACTAGTCACAGATACGCAGTATTTT
TRBV7-8,TRBD1,TRBJ1-3,.,CASSPEPGQKSGDTIYF,TGTGCCAGCAGCCCCGAACCGGGACAGAAGTCGGGGGACACCATATATTTT
TRBV27,TRBD1,TRBJ1-5,.,CASSLDREYQPQHF,TGTGCCAGCAGTCTTGACAGGGAGTACCAGCCCCAGCATTTT
TRBV6-5,TRBD2,TRBJ2-7,.,CASRASGATYEQYF,TGTGCCAGCAGAGCTAGCGGGGCAACCTACGAGCAGTACTTC
TRBV7-8,.,TRBJ2-2,once,CASSLARVAGELFF,TGTGCCAGCAGCTTAGCGCGGGTCGCCGGGGAGCTGTTTTTT
TRBV11-2,TRBD2,TRBJ2-1,.,CATAELAGAYNEQFF,TGTGCCACCGCCGAACTAGCGGGGGCCTACAATGAGCAGTTCTTC
TRBV5-6,.,TRBJ1-1,.,CASSLVRGDNMNTEAFF,TGTGCCAGCAGCTTGGTCAGAGGGGACAACATGAACACTGAAGCTTTCTTT
TRBV19,.,TRBJ1-4,.,CASTVSGAGEKLFF,TGTGCCAGTACCGTTTCCGGGGCGGGAGAAAAACTGTTTTTT
TRBV6-5,.,TRBJ2-7,few,CASTQGGEQYF,TGTGCCAGCACACAGGGCGGCGAGCAGTACTTC
TRBV6-6,TRBD1,TRBJ1-5,.,CASSPTGRLDQPQHF,TGTGCCAGCAGTCCGACAGGGAGGTTGGATCAGCCCCAGCATTTT
TRBV27,.,TRBJ2-3,.,CASSLQGTPTDTQYF,TGTGCCAGCAGTTTACAGGGGACCCCCACAGATACGCAGTATTTT
TRBV5-6,TRBD1,TRBJ1-5,.,CASSAGQTGVSSNQPQHF,TGTGCCAGCAGCGCCGGCCAGACAGGGGTATCTAGCAATCAGCCCCAGCATTTT
TRBV19,TRBD2,TRBJ2-1,.,CASSPLLAGGNEQFF,TGTGCCAGTAGTCCTCTCCTAGCGGGGGGCAATGAGCAGTTCTTC
TRBV5-1,.,TRBJ2-3,.,CASSFGLITDTQYF,TGCGCCAGCAGCTTCGGACTAATCACAGATACGCAGTATTTT
TRBV4-2,.,TRBJ2-1,.,CASSQVLSSYNEQFF,TGTGCCAGCAGCCAAGTGTTGAGCTCCTACAATGAGCAGTTCTTC
TRBV6-1,TRBD2,TRBJ2-5,.,CASSELLAGGFVQETQYF,TGTGCCAGCAGTGAACTCCTAGCGGGGGGATTTGTACAAGAGACCCAGTACTTC
TRBV19,TRBD2,TRBJ2-3,.,CASGTRGINTDTQYF,TGTGCCAGTGGGACTAGAGGAATCAACACAGATACGCAGTATTTT
TRBV6-4,TRBD1,TRBJ1-2,.,CASSDHSGQANYGYTF,TGTGCCAGCAGTGACCATTCTGGACAGGCTAACTATGGCTACACCTTC
TRBV5-6,TRBD2,TRBJ2-1,.,CASSGGGPSSYNEQFF,TGTGCCAGCAGCGGCGGGGGGCCAAGCTCCTACAATGAGCAGTTCTTC
TRBV29-1,TRBD1,TRBJ2-5,.,CSGSGTGGRETQYF,TGCAGCGGCTCCGGGACAGGGGGCAGAGAGACCCAGTACTTC
TRBV15,TRBD1,TRBJ1-4,.,CATSREPQGQLLGSNEKLFF,TGTGCCACCAGCAGAGAGCCGCAGGGACAGCTCCTCGGGTCTAATGAAAAACTGTTTTTT
TRBV19,.,TRBJ1-5,.,CASSPGGMPQHF,TGTGCCAGTAGTCCTGGGGGGATGCCCCAGCATTTT
TRBV7-9,.,TRBJ2-1,once,CASSPQVPDNEQFF,TGTGCCAGTTCTCCGCAGGTTCCCGACAATGAGCAGTTCTTC
TRBV19,TRBD1,TRBJ1-5,.,CASTRTGDQPQHF,TGTGCCAGTACGAGGACAGGGGATCAGCCCCAGCATTTT
TRBV14,.,TRBJ1-2,.,CASSQDRTANYGYTF,TGTGCCAGCAGCCAAGACCGTACAGCTAACTATGGCTACACCTTC